This TCR beta chain was identified in a study of cytomegalovirus exposure and HLA in healthy donors. The CDR3 consists of 16 residues. Germline CDR1 is MDHEN and CDR2 is SYDVKM. After removal of 3 bases from V and 2 bases from J, the junction contained 10 bases not matched to a gene. Remarks on this clone: Its antigen is not known.

A multiplex PCR was run with 60 Vbeta primers and 13 Jbeta primers. In the original analysis: Later, 75 million to 100 million unique TCR beta chains were counted in an analysis, and some 10 million of them were shared. Profiling relied on immunoSEQ multiplex PCR, and the TCRdb table lists in-frame clones only, not all of them. The V and J calls and clone size come from that table; D and trimming were worked out from the DNA. The repertoire holds about 190,000 clones, about 81% seen once, with over 2% in the top ten. General study findings and limits: The presence/absence work took it that sequencing depth was about the same across donors. There were some V segments, including TRBV6-2 and TRBV6-3, excluded as indistinguishable. Later work associated around 18,000 TCR beta sequences with HLA alleles at 0.05 false discovery rate.

The sequence was collected from a woman aged 25 to 45 in good health and CMV-seronegative. The specimen sequenced was PBMCs. The chain links TRBV28 to TRBJ2-7, with TRBD1 identical over 7 bases. The CDR3 here is CASSLGTDSIAYEQYF. CDR3 sequence (DNA): TGTGCCAGCAGTTTGGGGACAGACTCAATAGCCTACGAGCAGTACTTC.